These T cell receptor beta chains were read from a single sample in a study of blood T cell repertoires in COVID-19. The table came from immunoSEQ multiplex PCR; TCRdb's copy has only in-frame clones and leaves some out. The sample has approximately 210,000 clones, about 88% seen once; the top ten hold around 4.8%. The material sequenced was peripheral blood. The source of these receptors is a woman aged 40 to 49 with acute or convalescent COVID-19. Both conserved end residues are part of each CDR3. A D gene is named only where the DNA matches it firmly.

V gene	J gene	D gene	CDR3 DNA	CDR3 protein
TRBV13	TRBJ2-1	.	TGTGCCAGCAGCCCCGCGGGACAGATTTACAATGAGCAGTTCTTC	CASSPAGQIYNEQFF
TRBV15	TRBJ1-5	.	TGTGCCACCAGCAGAGATGTCATTCAGCCCCAGCATTTT	CATSRDVIQPQHF
TRBV10-1	TRBJ1-5	TRBD1	TGCGCCAGCAGTGCCGGGACAGGGAGTCAGCCCCAGCATTTT	CASSAGTGSQPQHF
TRBV19	TRBJ1-2	.	TGTGCCAGTACCACAGGAGCCTATGGCTACACCTTC	CASTTGAYGYTF
TRBV6-4	TRBJ1-6	.	TGTGCCAGCAGTGACTCTCGACAGGAGAATTCACCCCTCCACTTT	CASSDSRQENSPLHF
TRBV6-4	TRBJ1-2	TRBD1	TGTGCCAGCAGTGCCCCAGGGGGCGAGTATGGCTACACCTTC	CASSAPGGEYGYTF
TRBV11-2	TRBJ2-5	.	TGTGCCAGCAGCTTGCGTCCCAATCTAAGGGGAGAGACCCAGTACTTC	CASSLRPNLRGETQYF
TRBV5-8	TRBJ1-4	.	TGTGCCAGCAGTTCCAGGCTATTATCCTTTAATGAAAAACTGTTTTTT	CASSSRLLSFNEKLFF
TRBV18	TRBJ1-6	TRBD1	TGTGCCAGCTCACCGCGGGACAGGGGATCTTCACCCCTCCACTTT	CASSPRDRGSSPLHF
TRBV24-1	TRBJ1-5	.	TGTGCCACCAGTGATTTCGGAGGTCAGCCCCAGCATTTT	CATSDFGGQPQHF
TRBV7-2	TRBJ1-5	.	TGTGCCAGCAGCTTAGGGACATACGCCAATCAGCCCCAGCATTTT	CASSLGTYANQPQHF
TRBV19	TRBJ1-1	TRBD1	TGTGCCAGTAGCTACCATACAGGGGCCGCCTTGAACACTGAAGCTTTCTTT	CASSYHTGAALNTEAFF
TRBV14	TRBJ2-1	TRBD2	TGTGCCAGCGCGCTAGCGGCATACAATGAGCAGTTCTTC	CASALAAYNEQFF
TRBV7-2	TRBJ2-3	TRBD2	TGTGCCAGCAGCTTAGTCGCTAGCGGGGGGGCCGATACGCAGTATTTT	CASSLVASGGADTQYF
TRBV11-2	TRBJ1-2	TRBD1	TGTGCCAGCAGCGAACAGGGGACTTACTATGGCTACACCTTC	CASSEQGTYYGYTF
TRBV4-1	TRBJ2-5	TRBD2	TGCGCCAGCAGCCAAGAGGCTAGCGGAGCTCACCAAGAGACCCAGTACTTC	CASSQEASGAHQETQYF